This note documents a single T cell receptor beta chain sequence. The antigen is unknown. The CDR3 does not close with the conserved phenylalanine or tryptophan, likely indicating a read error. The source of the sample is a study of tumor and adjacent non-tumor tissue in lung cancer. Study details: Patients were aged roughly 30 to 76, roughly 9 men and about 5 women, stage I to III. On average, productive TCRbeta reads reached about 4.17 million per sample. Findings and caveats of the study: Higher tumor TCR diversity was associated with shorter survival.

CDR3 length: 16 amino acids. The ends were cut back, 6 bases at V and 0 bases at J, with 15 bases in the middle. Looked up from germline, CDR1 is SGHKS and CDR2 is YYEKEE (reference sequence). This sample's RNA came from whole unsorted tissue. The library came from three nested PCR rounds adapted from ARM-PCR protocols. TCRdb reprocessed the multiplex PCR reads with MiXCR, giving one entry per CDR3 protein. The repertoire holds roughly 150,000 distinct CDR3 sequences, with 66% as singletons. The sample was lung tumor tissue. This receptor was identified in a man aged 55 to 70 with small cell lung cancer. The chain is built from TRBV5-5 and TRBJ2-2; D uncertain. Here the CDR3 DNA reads TGTGCCAGCATCATTAAGAGGCTAGCGAACACCGGGGAGCTGTTTTCT. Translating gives CASIIKRLANTGELFS.